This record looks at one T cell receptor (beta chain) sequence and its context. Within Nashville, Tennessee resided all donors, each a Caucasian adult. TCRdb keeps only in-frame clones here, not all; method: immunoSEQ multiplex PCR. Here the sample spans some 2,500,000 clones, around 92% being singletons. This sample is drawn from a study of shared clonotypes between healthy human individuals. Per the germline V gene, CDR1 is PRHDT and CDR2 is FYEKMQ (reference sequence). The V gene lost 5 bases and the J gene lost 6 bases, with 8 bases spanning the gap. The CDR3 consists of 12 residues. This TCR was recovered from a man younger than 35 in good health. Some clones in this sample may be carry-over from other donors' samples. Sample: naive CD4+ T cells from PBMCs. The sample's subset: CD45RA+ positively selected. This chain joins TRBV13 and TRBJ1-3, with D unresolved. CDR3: CASSGRTNTIYF. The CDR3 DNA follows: TGTGCCAGCAGCGGCAGGACAAACACCATATATTTT.